One sample yielded the 29 T cell receptor beta chains listed below, sequenced in a study of CD8 T cell repertoires and HIV-1 epitope variants. These receptors have no known antigen. Libraries were prepared by immunoSEQ multiplex PCR; TCRdb keeps only in-frame clonotypes and omits some of them. The sample lists roughly 4,100 clones; less than 70% were seen once. Sequenced input: cultured CD8+ T cells derived from PBMCs. Receptors were obtained from a male donor with HIV.

There are a few counts of this clone. The chain couples TRBV13 to TRBJ2-1, with D possibly TRBD2 on 6 matching bases. The CDR3 loop spans 14 amino acids. Germline V gene data show CDR1 as PRHDT and CDR2 as FYEKMQ (reference sequence). The germline V and J ends were trimmed by 4 bases and 2 bases, with 9 bases remaining between them. CDR3 residues: CASSSGGPYNEQFF. The CDR3 coding sequence is TGTGCCAGCAGCTCCGGGGGACCCTACAATGAGCAGTTCTTC.

The chain combines TRBV2 with TRBJ1-4, with a tentative D call TRBD1 (5 bases). This CDR3 has 15 residues. Germline CDR1 and CDR2: SNHLY and FYNNEI. Trimming cost V 7 bases and J 8 bases, with 20 bases left between them. CDR3 in DNA: TGTGCCAGCACCGAGAGACCCTGGGCAGGGGAAAAACTGTTTTTT. Its translation is CASTERPWAGEKLFF.

V usage is TRBV4-1 and J usage is TRBJ2-7; TRBD1 is a possible D gene (6 bases). Germline CDR1 MGHRA, CDR2 YSYEKL. The CDR3 extends over 15 amino acids. V lost 0 bases to trimming and J lost 2 bases, with 11 bases between them. The CDR3 bases are TGCGCCAGCAGCCAAGAGAATCCAGGGGCCTACGAGCAGTACTTC. Translation gives CASSQENPGAYEQYF.

This clone showed up just a few times. The chain has TRBV5-4 and TRBJ1-2; no firm D call. The germline CDR1 and CDR2 sequences are SGHNT and YYREEE (reference sequence). The CDR3 totals 14 residues. V lost 4 bases, J lost 4 bases, and 14 bases lay in between. The CDR3 sequence is CASSPSEAGYGYTF. The DNA for the CDR3 is TGTGCCAGCAGCCCTTCCGAGGCGGGCTATGGCTACACCTTC. The full variable domain, rest sourced from reference TRBV5-4 and TRBJ1-2, is ETGVTQSPTHLIKTRGQQVTLRCSSQSGHNTVSWYQQALGQGPQFIFQYYREEENGRGNFPPRFSGLQFPNYSSELNVNALELDDSALYLCASSPSEAGYGYTFGSGTRLTVV.

The chain recombines TRBV27 with TRBJ2-7; perhaps TRBD1 as D (6 bases). This CDR3 has 12 residues. Germline V gene data show CDR1 as MNHEY and CDR2 as SMNVEV (reference sequence). The V gene lost 6 bases and the J gene lost 2 bases, with 8 bases spanning the gap. The CDR3 sequence is CASRDRTYEQYF. CDR3 coding DNA: TGTGCCAGCAGGGACAGAACCTACGAGCAGTACTTC.

The chain couples TRBV27 to TRBJ2-7; 7 nucleotides align to TRBD1. Losses at the gene ends were 3 bases for V and 4 bases for J; bases not matched to a gene: 6. There are 14 residues in the CDR3. Germline assignment: CDR1 MNHEY and CDR2 SMNVEV (reference sequence). CDR3 DNA sequence: TGTGCCAGCAGTTTCGACAGGGATCATTACGAGCAGTACTTC. Protein: CASSFDRDHYEQYF.

CDR3 in amino acids: CASSVEGSYEQYF. CDR3 coding DNA: TGTGCCAGCAGCGTAGAAGGGTCCTACGAGCAGTACTTC. The rearrangement links TRBV9 to TRBJ2-7, with D unclear. V dropped 0 bases and J dropped 1 base, with 5 bases sitting between them. Germline lookup yields CDR1 SGDLS and CDR2 YYNGEE. This CDR3 is 13 amino acids long.

This chain connects TRBV7-6 to TRBJ2-1, with D possibly TRBD1 on 5 matching bases. CDR3 size: 13 residues. Germline V gene lookup returns CDR1 SGHVS and CDR2 FNYEAQ. V gave up 2 bases and J gave up 9 bases, with 11 bases separating them. The CDR3 bases are TGTGCCAGCAGCTTAATGTGGGGCGGTGAGCAGTTCTTC. It yields the protein CASSLMWGGEQFF.

This clone was picked up one time. V is TRBV6-5 and J is TRBJ2-2; 8 positions match TRBD2. The CDR3 sequence is 16 residues long. After removal of 0 bases from V and 1 base from J, the junction contained 1 base not matched to a gene. The V gene's germline CDR1 is MNHEY and CDR2 SVGAGI. In DNA, the CDR3 is TGTGCCAGCAGTTACTCGGCGGGGGGGAACACCGGGGAGCTGTTTTTT. It translates to CASSYSAGGNTGELFF.

The rearrangement uses TRBV15 and TRBJ2-1, with TRBD2 as a possible D gene (5 bases). Germline V CDR1 and CDR2: LNHNV, YYDKDF (reference sequence). V lost 0 bases and J lost 7, with 7 bases in between. This CDR3 has 13 amino acids. CDR3 loop: CATSRDLANEQFF. CDR3 nucleotides: TGTGCCACCAGCAGAGATCTAGCAAATGAGCAGTTCTTC.

This clone has only one observation. The chain couples TRBV6-5 to TRBJ2-1; D not certain. The CDR3 length is 13 residues. Trimming pared 0 bases from V and 8 bases from J, leaving 8 bases between. Looked up from germline, CDR1 is MNHEY and CDR2 is SVGAGI. CDR3 sequence: CASSYSLVDEQFF. CDR3 coding DNA: TGTGCCAGCAGTTACTCGTTAGTCGATGAGCAGTTCTTC.

The CDR3: CATRRWGGSAEAFF. DNA of the CDR3: TGTGCCACCAGAAGATGGGGGGGTAGCGCTGAAGCTTTCTTT. The rearrangement links TRBV15 to TRBJ1-1; D possibly corresponds to TRBD1 (5 bases). Germline CDR1 reads LNHNV; CDR2 reads YYDKDF (reference sequence). The CDR3 is 14 residues long. V was pared by 6 bases and J by 6 bases, with 17 bases between.

The chain joins TRBV7-9 to TRBJ2-7, with unresolved D. CDR1 is SEHNR and CDR2 is FQNEAQ in the germline V gene (reference sequence). The CDR3 consists of 14 residues. V was trimmed by 4 bases and J by 5 bases, leaving 15 bases between them. CDR3 protein: CASSSVRRPDEQYF. CDR3 bases: TGTGCCAGCAGCTCAGTCCGAAGACCGGACGAGCAGTACTTC. Together with reference TRBV7-9 and TRBJ2-7, the CDR3 gives the full variable domain: DTGVSQNPRHKITKRGQNVTFRCDPISEHNRLYWYRQTLGQGPEFLTYFQNEAQLEKSRLLSDRFSAERPKGSFSTLEIQRTEQGDSAMYLCASSSVRRPDEQYFGPGTRLTVT.

This chain joins TRBV5-6 and TRBJ2-7; D remains unclear. Trimming removed 4 bases from V and 0 bases from J, with 11 bases in between. Germline V CDR1 and CDR2: SGHDT, YYEEEE. The CDR3 extends over 14 amino acids. CDR3 sequence reads: CASSVGGSSYEQYF. The CDR3 bases are TGTGCCAGCAGCGTAGGCGGCAGCTCCTACGAGCAGTACTTC.

The chain is built from TRBV9 and TRBJ2-3; D possibly corresponds to TRBD1 (6 bases). CDR1 and CDR2 from the germline V gene are SGDLS and YYNGEE. The CDR3 has 18 residues. Trimming removed 4 bases from V and 4 bases from J, with 25 bases in between. CDR3 region: CASSMPGPGQISADTQYF. The CDR3 DNA follows: TGTGCCAGCAGCATGCCCGGTCCCGGACAGATATCTGCAGATACGCAGTATTTT.

The table lists this clone with a count of one. The chain couples TRBV28 to TRBJ2-7; the match to TRBD1 covers 9 bases. V lost 6 bases, J lost 3 bases, and 9 bases stayed unmatched. Germline CDR1 is MDHEN and CDR2 is SYDVKM. This CDR3 has 15 residues. CDR3 sequence: CASRAPGTGFYEQYF. Here the CDR3 DNA reads TGTGCCAGCAGAGCCCCCGGGACAGGGTTCTACGAGCAGTACTTC.

CDR3 bases: TGTGCCAGCAGTAGGACAGGGGAGAATCAGCCCCAGCATTTT. Translated: CASSRTGENQPQHF. The chain has TRBV6-1 and TRBJ1-5; 9 bases map to TRBD1. Per the germline V gene, CDR1 is MNHNS and CDR2 is SASEGT. The V and J ends lost 5 bases and 4 bases, in that order; junction bases with no gene match: 3. The CDR3 is 14 amino acids.

The genes are TRBV6-1 and TRBJ2-1; D is uncertain. CDR3 length: 14 amino acids. The germline V gene encodes CDR1 MNHNS and CDR2 SASEGT. Trimming removed 1 base from V and 9 bases from J, with 13 bases in between. CDR3 amino acids: CASSEGSLPGEQFF. In DNA form, the CDR3 reads TGTGCCAGCAGTGAAGGAAGTCTTCCCGGTGAGCAGTTCTTC.

Points on this clone: The same CDR3 can be traced to other DNA sequences in this sample. The rearrangement links TRBV5-4 to TRBJ2-7; a possible D gene is TRBD2 (6 bases). There are 14 residues in the CDR3. Germline V lookup: CDR1 SGHNT, CDR2 YYREEE (reference sequence). Trimming removed 3 bases from V and 4 bases from J, with 14 bases in between. CDR3 residues: CASSSWGLSYEQYF. Here the CDR3 DNA reads TGTGCCAGCAGCTCGTGGGGACTCTCTTACGAGCAGTACTTC.

This chain connects TRBV18 to TRBJ2-7; 7 bases fit TRBD2. Per the germline V gene, CDR1 is KGHSH and CDR2 is LQKENI. The V gene end was trimmed by 4 bases and the J gene end by 7 bases; junction bases not matched to a gene: 7. The CDR3 loop spans 13 amino acids. The CDR3 is CASSLSTAGEQYF. The CDR3 DNA sequence: TGTGCCAGCTCACTCTCCACAGCGGGGGAGCAGTACTTC.

The chain carries TRBV28 and TRBJ2-7; the match to TRBD2 covers 11 bases. The CDR3 runs to 15 residues. Trimming removed 7 bases from V and 2 bases from J; junction bases left unmatched: 7. Per the germline V gene, CDR1 is MDHEN and CDR2 is SYDVKM. CDR3 region: CASTEGLAGTYEQYF. DNA for the CDR3: TGTGCCAGCACCGAAGGACTAGCGGGTACCTACGAGCAGTACTTC.

This clone came up a few times. The chain is built from TRBV7-9 and TRBJ2-7; TRBD2 might be the D (5 bases). Germline assignment: CDR1 SEHNR and CDR2 FQNEAQ (reference sequence). V was trimmed by 3 bases and J by 3 bases, leaving 9 bases between them. The CDR3 runs 13 residues. CDR3 region: CASSLRELYEQYF. The CDR3 DNA reads as TGTGCCAGCAGCTTGAGGGAACTCTACGAGCAGTACTTC.

The J gene is TRBJ2-7, the V gene TRBV27, with TRBD1 as a possible D gene (5 bases). Trimming took off 6 bases at V and 0 bases at J, with 12 bases between the two ends. The germline V gene has CDR1 MNHEY and CDR2 SMNVEV (reference sequence). The CDR3 contains 14 residues. Here the CDR3 DNA reads TGTGCCAGCAGATCTACAGGAGACTCCTACGAGCAGTACTTC. It specifies CASRSTGDSYEQYF.

This clone showed up just a few times. The V call is TRBV27, the J call TRBJ2-3; the D gene is possibly TRBD2 (5 bases). Germline values: CDR1 MNHEY, CDR2 SMNVEV (reference sequence). V shed 2 bases and J shed 2 bases, with 11 bases lying between them. The CDR3 is made up of 15 amino acids. CDR3 amino acids: CASSLEEADTDTQYF. The CDR3 nucleotides read TGTGCCAGCAGTTTAGAGGAGGCGGACACAGATACGCAGTATTTT.

This clone appeared a few times. This chain links TRBV5-4 with TRBJ2-7; a possible D gene is TRBD2 (6 bases). Germline CDR1 and CDR2: SGHNT and YYREEE (reference sequence). The CDR3 contains 13 residues. Trimming left V 3 bases short and J 0 bases short, with 7 bases between. DNA of the CDR3: TGTGCCAGCAGCTCCGGGAGCTCCTACGAGCAGTACTTC. This codes for CASSSGSSYEQYF.

The rearrangement joins TRBV4-3 to TRBJ1-1; D gene uncertain. V was trimmed by 1 base and J by 1 base, leaving 7 bases between them. CDR3 length: 14 residues. Looked up from germline, CDR1 is LGHNA and CDR2 is YSLEER. CDR3 DNA sequence: TGCGCCAGCAGCCAAGTGATGGGGAACACTGAAGCTTTCTTT. The encoded protein is CASSQVMGNTEAFF.

This clone was recorded a few times. V gene TRBV7-9 combines with J gene TRBJ2-7; TRBD1 is a possible D gene (6 bases). Germline V gene lookup returns CDR1 SEHNR and CDR2 FQNEAQ (reference sequence). This CDR3 is 14 amino acids long. V lost 5 bases and J 0 bases, leaving 11 bases between the germline ends. The CDR3 DNA follows: TGTGCCAGCAGCCCACCAGGGGCCTCCTACGAGCAGTACTTC. This sequence encodes CASSPPGASYEQYF.

The J gene is TRBJ2-6, the V gene TRBV6-5; D ambiguous. CDR3 length: 15 residues. Germline V gene sequence: CDR1 MNHEY, CDR2 SVGAGI. V was shortened by 0 bases and J by 0 bases, with 3 bases between the two germline ends. The CDR3 protein is CASSYSFSGANVLTF. In nucleotides, the CDR3 is TGTGCCAGCAGTTACTCCTTCTCTGGGGCCAACGTCCTGACTTTC.

The chain couples TRBV5-1 to TRBJ2-7, with a weak D call TRBD1 (5 bases). Per germline, CDR1 SGHRS and CDR2 YFSETQ. CDR3 length: 14 amino acids. The V gene lost 3 bases and the J gene lost 2 bases, with 12 bases spanning the gap. The CDR3 bases are TGCGCCAGCAGCTCGACCTGGGGCACCTACGAGCAGTACTTC. This sequence encodes CASSSTWGTYEQYF.